This entry lists 17 T cell receptor beta chains sequenced from one sample in a study of cytomegalovirus exposure and HLA in healthy donors. The PCR made use of 60 Vbeta and 13 Jbeta primers. Libraries were prepared by immunoSEQ multiplex PCR; TCRdb keeps only in-frame clonotypes and omits some of them. Here the sample spans around 150,000 clones, 75% to 80% being singletons. Sequencing input: PBMCs. The receptor set was obtained from a woman aged 30 to 39 in good health and CMV-seronegative.

This chain uses TRBV10-3 with TRBJ2-7; maybe TRBD1 (5 bases). This CDR3 has 13 residues. Germline V gene data show CDR1 as ENHRY and CDR2 as SYGVKD. Trimming cost V 3 bases and J 3 bases, with 9 bases left between them. The CDR3 loop is CAISEGQGYEQYF. The CDR3 DNA sequence: TGTGCCATCAGTGAAGGGCAGGGCTACGAGCAGTACTTC.

This chain uses TRBV7-2 with TRBJ1-1, with no clear D. Germline CDR1 SGHTA, CDR2 FQGNSA. The CDR3 covers 13 residues. With 6 bases removed from V and 5 bases from J, the gap between germline ends came to 13 bases. The CDR3 protein is CASRAGGGTEAFF. CDR3 DNA sequence: TGTGCCAGCAGGGCAGGTGGAGGAACTGAAGCTTTCTTT. Drawing the rest from reference TRBV7-2 and TRBJ1-1, the complete variable domain is GAGVSQSPSNKVTEKGKDVELRCDPISGHTALYWYRQSLGQGLEFLIYFQGNSAPDKSGLPSDRFSAERTGGSVSTLTIQRTQQEDSAVYLCASRAGGGTEAFFGQGTRLTVV.

In nucleotides, the CDR3 is TGTGCCAGCAGTTCACAGGGTGGAGGCTACACCTTC. Translation gives CASSSQGGGYTF. V gene TRBV27 combines with J gene TRBJ1-2; maybe TRBD1 (6 bases). Trimming took off 4 bases at V and 8 bases at J, with 11 bases between the two ends. The CDR3 extends over 12 amino acids. Germline CDR1 is MNHEY and CDR2 is SMNVEV (reference sequence).

About this clone itself: Sequence at one end of the junction differs from germline and may be a read error. CDR3 in amino acids: CASSRDTQYF. CDR3 bases: TGTGCCAGTAGCAGAGATACGCAGTATTTT. V usage is TRBV19 and J usage is TRBJ2-3; D gene uncertain. The CDR3 has 10 residues. Germline V lookup: CDR1 LNHDA, CDR2 SQIVND (reference sequence). The full variable domain, completed using reference TRBV19 and TRBJ2-3, is DGGITQSPKYLFRKEGQNVTLSCEQNLNHDAMYWYRQDPGQGLRLIYYSQIVNDFQKGDIAEGYSVSREKKESFPLTVTSAQKNPTAFYLCASSRDTQYFGPGTRLTVL.

V gene TRBV5-8 combines with J gene TRBJ1-1; TRBD1 might be the D (5 bases). This CDR3 spans 16 amino acids. V gave up 0 bases and J gave up 5 bases, with 17 bases separating them. From germline, CDR1 is SGHTS and CDR2 YDEGEE. The CDR3 DNA reads as TGTGCCAGCAGCTTGGGGGGTATCCGGGGGGGTACTGAAGCTTTCTTT. Its translation: CASSLGGIRGGTEAFF.

This rearrangement joins TRBV5-1 to TRBJ1-1; D is unresolved. V lost 1 base and J lost 1, with 11 bases in between. From germline, CDR1 is SGHRS and CDR2 YFSETQ. CDR3 size: 15 residues. The CDR3 loop reads CASSLRPGGNTEAFF. The CDR3 DNA reads TGCGCCAGCAGCTTGCGTCCCGGTGGGAACACTGAAGCTTTCTTT.

The chain uses TRBV2 and TRBJ2-2; 9 bases are a match to TRBD2. The J segment lost 8 bases and the V segment lost 7 bases, leaving 8 bases of the junction unmatched. The germline gives CDR1 SNHLY, CDR2 FYNNEI. This CDR3 comprises 14 residues. CDR3: CASKGGGAAGELFF. CDR3 nucleotides: TGTGCCAGCAAGGGCGGGGGGGCAGCAGGGGAGCTGTTTTTT.

This rearrangement joins TRBV5-1 to TRBJ2-7; D call uncertain. Trimming shortened V by 1 base and J by 0 bases, and 8 bases separated the two germline ends. Germline V gene sequence: CDR1 SGHRS, CDR2 YFSETQ. The CDR3 length is 14 residues. The CDR3 DNA sequence: TGCGCCAGCAGCTTGCAGGTGAGCTCCTACGAGCAGTACTTC. It codes for CASSLQVSSYEQYF.

V usage is TRBV5-1 and J usage is TRBJ2-2; 10 bases are a match to TRBD2. V lost 4 bases to trimming and J lost 4 bases; unmatched junction nucleotides: 10. This CDR3 has 17 residues. Per the germline V gene, CDR1 is SGHRS and CDR2 is YFSETQ. CDR3 bases: TGCGCCAGCAGCCACCGTGCTAGCGGGGGACGCACCGGGGAGCTGTTTTTT. It translates to CASSHRASGGRTGELFF.

The genes are TRBV4-2 and TRBJ2-2; 14 nucleotides align to TRBD2. Trimming removed 4 bases from V and 1 base from J; junction bases left unmatched: 5. This CDR3 spans 18 amino acids. Looked up from germline, CDR1 is LGHNA and CDR2 is YNFKEQ. Here the CDR3 reads CASSPGLAGGLNTGELFF. CDR3 nucleotides: TGTGCCAGCAGCCCTGGACTAGCGGGGGGCCTGAACACCGGGGAGCTGTTTTTT.

V gene TRBV6-5 combines with J gene TRBJ1-5; perhaps TRBD1 as D (5 bases). CDR1 and CDR2 from the germline V gene are MNHEY and SVGAGI. CDR3 length equals 15 residues. V shed 0 bases and J shed 8 bases, with 14 bases lying between them. CDR3 sequence reads: CASSYSDSVSEPQHF. Here the CDR3 DNA reads TGTGCCAGCAGTTACTCCGACAGTGTATCGGAGCCCCAGCATTTT.

This clone appeared a single time. The rearrangement links TRBV7-6 to TRBJ2-7; 7 bases agree with TRBD1. CDR1 is SGHVS, CDR2 FNYEAQ, per germline. V lost 0 bases and J lost 6; bases outside the gene matches: 8. This CDR3 is 15 amino acids long. The CDR3 spells CASSLASGGSSEQYF. CDR3 nucleotide sequence: TGTGCCAGCAGCTTAGCGTCAGGGGGTAGTAGCGAGCAGTACTTC.

The chain joins TRBV4-1 to TRBJ1-3; D is undetermined. The V end lost 1 base, the J end lost 4 bases, and 8 bases lay between the germline ends. Germline-derived CDR1 and CDR2 are MGHRA and YSYEKL. The length of the CDR3 is 14 residues. CDR3 region: CASSQGRVGNTIYF. CDR3 nucleotides: TGCGCCAGCAGCCAAGGGAGGGTGGGAAACACCATATATTTT.

The chain combines TRBV11-3 with TRBJ2-5, with a tentative D call TRBD1 (5 bases). The germline V gene has CDR1 SGHNT and CDR2 YENEEA. The CDR3 is 13 amino acids. V was shortened by 3 bases and J by 4 bases, with 9 bases between the two germline ends. CDR3 loop: CASSLSRAETQYF. The CDR3 DNA reads as TGTGCCAGCAGCTTGAGCAGGGCAGAGACCCAGTACTTC.

The V call is TRBV2, the J call TRBJ1-6; the D is unclear. The CDR3 runs to 14 residues. Germline V gives CDR1 SNHLY, CDR2 FYNNEI. The ends were cut back, 1 base at V and 7 bases at J, with 8 bases in the middle. CDR3 sequence reads: CASSEGGPNSPLHF. CDR3 nucleotides: TGTGCCAGCAGTGAAGGTGGGCCAAATTCACCCCTCCACTTT.

This rearrangement joins TRBV6-1 to TRBJ2-3; D gene uncertain. The germline V gene has CDR1 MNHNS and CDR2 SASEGT. The V end lost 6 bases, the J end lost 5 bases, and 18 bases lay between the germline ends. The CDR3 has 15 residues. CDR3 loop: CASRLDWPLIDTQYF. The CDR3 nucleotides read TGTGCCAGCAGACTCGACTGGCCCCTCATAGATACGCAGTATTTT.

The chain uses TRBV6-5 and TRBJ1-1; D is undetermined. Looked up from germline, CDR1 is MNHEY and CDR2 is SVGAGI. The CDR3 runs to 16 residues. V shed 0 bases and J shed 6 bases, with 17 bases lying between them. The DNA for the CDR3 is TGTGCCAGCAGTTACTCCGTGGGAGGGTATCCTTCTGAAGCTTTCTTT. Translated, it gives CASSYSVGGYPSEAFF.